The 29 T cell receptor beta chains in this list originate from one sample, sequenced in a study of human T cells and chemical hapten exposure. TCRdb ran MiXCR on the RACE reads and lists one entry per CDR3 protein. The top ten clones hold roughly 5.7% of a sample with about 39,000 distinct CDR3 sequences, roughly an eighth of them seen once. Time point described: pre-sensitization, week 0. Treatment in this sample: therapeutic diphenylcyclopropenone sensitization with weekly scalp DPC. Material: whole blood, obtained in connection with sensitization to the hapten diphenylcyclopropenone (DPC). The source of these receptors is a woman aged 25 to 45 with alopecia areata. Some clones in this sample may be carry-over from other donors' samples.

This chain joins TRBV5-1 and TRBJ1-1; a possible D gene is TRBD1 (5 bases). Germline V gene sequence: CDR1 SGHRS, CDR2 YFSETQ. The CDR3 has 15 residues. The germline V and J ends were trimmed by 4 bases and 0 bases, with 13 bases remaining between them. Written as DNA, the CDR3 is TGCGCCAGCAGCACTACCAGGGAGCTGAACACTGAAGCTTTCTTT. As protein: CASSTTRELNTEAFF.

This clonotype was detected ten times or more. CDR3 amino acids: CASSQDPFAGSSNTQYF. The CDR3 nucleotides are TGCGCCAGCAGCCAAGATCCTTTTGCGGGGAGCAGCAATACGCAGTATTTT. The chain is built from TRBV4-3 and TRBJ2-3; TRBD2 is a possible D gene (6 bases). CDR1 and CDR2 (germline): LGHNA, YSLEER. The CDR3 has 17 residues. V lost 0 bases, J lost 7 bases, and 20 bases lay in between.

This clonotype was counted many times. The J gene is TRBJ2-2, the V gene TRBV4-3; 8 nucleotides agree with TRBD2. Germline-derived CDR1 and CDR2 are LGHNA and YSLEER. The CDR3 runs to 16 residues. The J segment lost 5 bases and the V segment lost 4 bases, leaving 9 bases of the junction unmatched. CDR3 nucleotide sequence: TGCGCCAGCAGCCCAGAGCGGGAGTTCGGAACCGGGGAGCTGTTTTTT. It yields the protein CASSPEREFGTGELFF.

The chain links TRBV29-1 to TRBJ2-5, with 7 positions matching TRBD1. The CDR3 covers 12 residues. J gave up 5 bases and V 4 bases, and 4 bases lay outside the gene matches. The V gene's germline CDR1 is SQVTM and CDR2 ANQGSEA. Written as DNA, the CDR3 is TGCAGCGTTGTGACAGGGTCGGAGACCCAGTACTTC. It specifies CSVVTGSETQYF.

This clonotype was seen a single time. This chain uses TRBV6-2 or TRBV6-3 with TRBJ2-7; TRBD2 agrees at 10 bases. This CDR3 is 13 amino acids long. The V and J ends lost 8 bases and 2 bases, in that order; junction bases with no gene match: 3. The V gene's germline CDR1 is MNHEY and CDR2 SVGEGT. The CDR3 reads CASGAGGPYEQYF. The CDR3 DNA reads TGTGCCAGCGGAGCGGGAGGGCCCTACGAGCAGTACTTC.

The chain uses TRBV12-3 or TRBV12-4 and TRBJ2-1; no clear D gene. This CDR3 region has 15 residues. The germline V and J ends were trimmed by 2 bases and 6 bases, with 14 bases remaining between them. The CDR3 DNA follows: TGTGCCAGCAGTTTAACCGCGGCGTTTCTCAATGAGCAGTTCTTC. It yields the protein CASSLTAAFLNEQFF.

This chain connects TRBV10-3 to TRBJ2-1; no reliable D call. The V end lost 6 bases, the J end lost 8 bases, and 8 bases lay between the germline ends. This CDR3 has 11 amino acids. Germline CDR1 ENHRY, CDR2 SYGVKD. The CDR3: CAISDWDEQFF. As DNA, the CDR3 is TGTGCCATCAGCGACTGGGATGAGCAGTTCTTC.

This clonotype was counted ten times or more. The V and J genes are TRBV20-1 and TRBJ2-1; TRBD1 is a possible D gene (6 bases). V shed 1 base and J shed 9 bases, with 13 bases lying between them. The CDR3 is 13 residues long. CDR1 and CDR2 (germline): DFQATT, SNEGSKA (reference sequence). CDR3 DNA: TGCAGTGCTAGAGTCCAGGGGCTCGGTGAGCAGTTCTTC. It encodes CSARVQGLGEQFF.

The chain carries TRBV7-2 and TRBJ2-7, with D possibly being TRBD1 or TRBD2 (6 bases each). V lost 1 base and J 6 bases, leaving 16 bases between the germline ends. In germline, CDR1 is SGHTA, CDR2 FQGNSA. The CDR3 is 15 amino acids. CDR3 residues: CASSLEFGRGGEQYF. The CDR3, as DNA: TGTGCCAGCAGCTTAGAATTCGGCAGGGGAGGCGAGCAGTACTTC.

The V call is TRBV29-1, the J call TRBJ2-2, with D perhaps assigned TRBD1 or TRBD2 (5 bases each). Deletions cut 1 base from V and 6 bases from J, with 15 bases between. Germline V lookup: CDR1 SQVTM, CDR2 ANQGSEA. This CDR3 has 15 amino acids. The CDR3 region is CSVEAPGGAAGELFF. In DNA, the CDR3 is TGCAGCGTTGAAGCCCCTGGGGGAGCCGCCGGGGAGCTGTTTTTT.

Note on this clonotype: A much larger clone lies a single base off, so this may be a read error. The chain combines TRBV5-1 with TRBJ1-2; the match to TRBD1 covers 10 bases. The CDR3 is 14 residues long. CDR1 is SGHRS and CDR2 is YFSETQ in the germline V gene. The CDR3, as DNA: TGCGCCAGCAGCTTACCCGGGACAGGGGTCGGCTGCACCTTC. Amino acids: CASSLPGTGVGCTF.

In this sample, this clonotype turned up a few times. The chain has TRBV2 and TRBJ2-5; D is ambiguous. The germline gives CDR1 SNHLY, CDR2 FYNNEI. V lost 5 bases and J lost 1, with 14 bases in between. CDR3 length equals 15 residues. CDR3 protein: CASSRIRGPQETQYF. CDR3 sequence (DNA): TGTGCCAGCAGTAGGATCAGAGGTCCCCAAGAGACCCAGTACTTC. Based on the CDR3 plus reference TRBV2 and TRBJ2-5, the full variable domain is EPEVTQTPSHQVTQMGQEVILRCVPISNHLYFYWYRQILGQKVEFLVSFYNNEISEKSEIFDDQFSVERPDGSNFTLKIRSTKLEDSAMYFCASSRIRGPQETQYFGPGTRLLVL.

This clonotype has a handful of counts. The V and J genes are TRBV3-1 and TRBJ2-7; 10 bases fit TRBD1. V gave up 4 bases and J gave up 4 bases; unmatched junction bases: 7. The germline V gene has CDR1 LGHDT and CDR2 YNNKEL (reference sequence). There are 15 residues in the CDR3. CDR3: CASSRTTGGPYEQYF. The CDR3 DNA follows: TGTGCCAGCAGCCGAACGACAGGGGGCCCTTACGAGCAGTACTTC.

The rearrangement uses TRBV20-1 and TRBJ1-1, with 8 bases that match TRBD1. The V and J ends lost 7 bases and 1 base, in that order; junction bases with no gene match: 8. The CDR3 covers 14 residues. In germline, CDR1 is DFQATT, CDR2 SNEGSKA (reference sequence). The CDR3 region is CSDENGQGNTEAFF. The CDR3 DNA is TGCAGTGACGAAAACGGACAGGGGAACACTGAAGCTTTCTTT.

This clonotype appeared a few times. The V call is TRBV7-2, the J call TRBJ2-7, with 8 nucleotides matching TRBD2. The CDR3 extends over 18 amino acids. V gave up 2 bases and J gave up 2 bases; unmatched junction bases: 14. Germline CDR1 SGHTA, CDR2 FQGNSA. For the CDR3, the DNA is TGTGCCAGCAGCTTAATGGCGGGGGGCGTAACGGAGCCCTACGAGCAGTACTTC. This codes for CASSLMAGGVTEPYEQYF.

V usage is TRBV18 and J usage is TRBJ2-3; D remains unclear. The germline CDR1 and CDR2 sequences are KGHSH and LQKENI. This CDR3 has 13 amino acids. The V and J ends lost 5 bases and 2 bases respectively, with 8 bases between them. In DNA form, the CDR3 reads TGTGCCAGCTCAACACAGAACACAGATACGCAGTATTTT. Translation gives CASSTQNTDTQYF.

This clonotype has ten or more counts. DNA of the CDR3: TGTGCCAGCTCACCATCGGGAGGGGAAGACTATGGCTACACCTTC. It specifies CASSPSGGEDYGYTF. The chain links TRBV18 to TRBJ1-2; TRBD1 might be the D (5 bases). Germline values: CDR1 KGHSH, CDR2 LQKENI. V was clipped by 2 bases and J by 3 bases, with 13 bases between them. CDR3 length equals 15 residues.

This clonotype appeared a few times. This sequence joins TRBV29-1 and TRBJ2-1; a weak D match, TRBD2 (6 bases). Germline CDR1 is SQVTM and CDR2 is ANQGSEA. This CDR3 spans 14 amino acids. V lost 6 bases and J lost 4, with 16 bases in between. The CDR3 loop reads CSVVQEEGYNEQFF. In nucleotides, the CDR3 is TGCAGCGTCGTACAGGAGGAGGGATACAATGAGCAGTTCTTC.

There are many counts of this clonotype. The chain is built from TRBV6-2 or TRBV6-3 and TRBJ2-2; D is unclear. Germline V gene data show CDR1 as MNHEY and CDR2 as SVGEGT. The CDR3 consists of 11 residues. With 8 bases removed from V and 6 bases from J, the gap between germline ends came to 7 bases. CDR3 in amino acids: CASQVPGELFF. The CDR3, as DNA: TGTGCCAGCCAAGTCCCCGGGGAGCTGTTTTTT.

This clonotype was counted a few times. The chain carries TRBV7-9 and TRBJ1-2, with 7 positions matching TRBD1. V shed 2 bases, J shed 2 bases, and the junction held 5 bases outside the gene matches. Germline V CDR1 and CDR2: SEHNR, FQNEAQ (reference sequence). The CDR3 extends over 15 amino acids. The CDR3 region is CASSLTTGRNYGYTF. CDR3 in DNA: TGTGCCAGCAGCTTAACGACAGGGCGGAACTATGGCTACACCTTC.

This clonotype is medium-sized by share. The chain links TRBV7-9 to TRBJ2-5; tentative D call: TRBD1 (5 bases). CDR1 is SEHNR, CDR2 FQNEAQ, per germline (reference sequence). V lost 3 bases, J lost 5 bases, and 13 bases lay in between. The CDR3 has 14 residues. CDR3 sequence: CASSLNRPTETQYF. CDR3 nucleotide sequence: TGTGCCAGCAGCTTGAACAGGCCGACGGAGACCCAGTACTTC.

The table lists this clonotype with many counts. The J gene is TRBJ2-1, the V gene TRBV6-1, with D tentatively TRBD2 (6 bases). This CDR3 region has 16 residues. Per germline, CDR1 MNHNS and CDR2 SASEGT. Trimming cost V 6 bases and J 5 bases, with 20 bases left between them. CDR3 loop: CASRDQPGLPDNEQFF. The CDR3, as DNA: TGTGCCAGCAGAGACCAACCAGGACTACCCGACAATGAGCAGTTCTTC.

This clonotype came up many times. The genes are TRBV7-2 and TRBJ2-7; D gene unclear. Per germline, CDR1 SGHTA and CDR2 FQGNSA. V lost 3 bases and J lost 7, with 13 bases in between. There are 13 residues in the CDR3. The CDR3 nucleotides are TGTGCCAGCAGCTTCGGTGGCCCCCGGGAGCAGTACTTC. This encodes CASSFGGPREQYF.

This clonotype has just a few counts. The CDR3 DNA reads TGCGCCAGCAGCCAAGAACTGGGGACAGACACGAACACCGGGGAGCTGTTTTTT. Translation gives CASSQELGTDTNTGELFF. This chain connects TRBV4-3 to TRBJ2-2, with 7 bases that match TRBD1. This CDR3 contains 18 residues. CDR1 is LGHNA, CDR2 YSLEER, per germline. V dropped 0 bases and J dropped 0; count of bases not matched to a gene: 7.

This clonotype was seen more than once but under ten times. The CDR3 bases are TGTGCCAGCAGCAAACCGGGCCCCCGTGGTACGCAGTATTTT. Protein: CASSKPGPRGTQYF. The V gene is TRBV5-6, the J gene TRBJ2-3, with D unclear. The CDR3 extends over 14 amino acids. Germline V gene sequence: CDR1 SGHDT, CDR2 YYEEEE. With 4 bases removed from V and 8 bases from J, the gap between germline ends came to 17 bases.

This clonotype has at least ten counts. As DNA, the CDR3 is TGCGCCAGCAGCTTGGCAGGGCAGACCTACGAGCAGTACTTC. This sequence encodes CASSLAGQTYEQYF. The chain couples TRBV5-1 to TRBJ2-7, with a possible D match to TRBD1 (5 bases). CDR1 is SGHRS and CDR2 is YFSETQ in the germline V gene. The CDR3 is 14 residues long. V dropped 0 bases and J dropped 2 bases, with 9 bases sitting between them.

This clonotype has ten or more counts. The chain uses TRBV6-5 and TRBJ2-3, with TRBD2 as a possible D gene (6 bases). V lost 4 bases, J lost 0 bases, and 8 bases lay in between. Germline CDR1 reads MNHEY; CDR2 reads SVGAGI. The CDR3 has 14 amino acids. The CDR3 protein is CASSSSGSTDTQYF. CDR3 nucleotides: TGTGCCAGCAGTTCCAGCGGGAGCACAGATACGCAGTATTTT.

This clonotype was picked up many times. The rearrangement links TRBV5-4 to TRBJ2-2; D uncertain. The CDR3 runs 15 residues. V was cut by 0 bases and J by 7 bases, with 13 bases left in between. CDR1 is SGHNT, CDR2 YYREEE, per germline (reference sequence). CDR3 sequence (DNA): TGTGCCAGCAGCTTGGCCTCCAGATTCCACGGGGAGCTGTTTTTT. Residues: CASSLASRFHGELFF.

The chain has TRBV20-1 and TRBJ2-1; 13 bases are shared with TRBD2. In germline, CDR1 is DFQATT, CDR2 SNEGSKA (reference sequence). This CDR3 is built from 19 residues. V gave up 5 bases and J gave up 0 bases; unmatched junction bases: 13. The CDR3 spells CSAADRARTSGSSYNEQFF. Written as DNA, the CDR3 is TGCAGTGCTGCGGACAGGGCAAGGACTAGCGGGAGCTCCTACAATGAGCAGTTCTTC.